These 22 T cell receptor beta chains came from one sample sequenced in a study of tumor-infiltrating lymphocytes in primary liver carcinoma. From unsorted bulk tissue weighing roughly 19-34 mg, DNA and RNA were co-extracted. A primer matching the constant region was used to make TCR beta cDNA from approximately 500 ng of total RNA. Three nested multiplex PCR rounds of slightly modified ARM-PCR generated TCR beta libraries. Investigators reported that the first two PCR rounds, at 10 cycles each, used TRBV1-TRBV30 forward primers with a C-beta reverse primer. TCRdb reanalysed the multiplex PCR reads using MiXCR and keeps one entry per CDR3 protein. The sample gives 40,000 to 55,000 distinct CDR3 sequences, 65% to 85% of which show up once; approximately 25% is in the top ten. Specimen: liver tumor tissue from sampling region 5. The sample's subset: tumor region T5, tumor centre. These receptor sequences come from a man aged 40-50 years with primary liver carcinoma and hepatitis B virus infection.

Points on this clonotype: Relative to the germline gene, one junction end is altered; a read error may explain this. This sequence joins TRBV7-3 and TRBJ2-1; D is ambiguous. The CDR3 runs 15 residues. Germline lookup yields CDR1 SGHTA and CDR2 FQGTGA. CDR3 coding DNA: TGTGCAAGCAACTTAGGCCCGAGCTCCTACAATGAGCGGTTCTTC. This translates into CASNLGPSSYNERFF.

The chain couples TRBV12-3 or TRBV12-4 to TRBJ1-1, with D tentatively TRBD1 (6 bases). V was cut by 11 bases and J by 6 bases, with 16 bases left in between. The CDR3 loop spans 12 amino acids. The CDR3 spells CAGSPRGPEAFF. Written as DNA, the CDR3 is TGTGCCGGTAGCCCCAGGGGTCCTGAAGCTTTCTTT.

Of note for this clonotype: A read error may produce the germline difference seen at one junction end. This sequence joins TRBV6-5 and TRBJ1-2; tentative D call: TRBD1 (5 bases). Germline assignment: CDR1 MNHEY and CDR2 SVGAGI. The length of the CDR3 is 13 residues. The CDR3 spells CASTLSRGYDYTF. CDR3 coding DNA: TGTGCGAGCACCCTCAGTCGGGGCTATGACTACACCTTC.

A remark on this clonotype: The junction shows a germline mismatch at one end, possibly a read error. This chain joins TRBV11-2 and TRBJ1-4; tentatively, D is TRBD1 (6 bases). CDR3 length: 15 amino acids. Germline V gene sequence: CDR1 SGHAT, CDR2 FQNNGV. The CDR3 DNA sequence: TGTGCCAGTAGCTTGCCGACAGGCCGTAGTAAAAAACTGTTTTTT. Its protein product is CASSLPTGRSKKLFF.

Points on this clonotype: This may be a read error, as it is one base from a much larger clone. V is TRBV2 and J is TRBJ2-3; D remains ambiguous. This CDR3 spans 16 amino acids. CDR1 and CDR2 (germline): SNHLY, FYNNEI. In DNA, the CDR3 is TGTGCCAGCAGTGAAGCCGGGTCTGGAAGCACAGATACGCACTATTTT. It specifies CASSEAGSGSTDTHYF.

There are a few counts of this clonotype. V usage is TRBV20-1 and J usage is TRBJ1-4; a possible D gene is TRBD1 (5 bases). The CDR3 is 15 residues long. Germline CDR1 and CDR2: DFQATT and SNEGSKA (reference sequence). V lost 5 bases, J lost 6 bases, and 19 bases lay in between. CDR3 bases: TGCAGTGCTCCCCAAGCGGGGGGGGTCCATGAAAAACTGTTTTTT. Translated, it gives CSAPQAGGVHEKLFF.

Comment on this clonotype: Compared with germline, one end of the junction differs, possibly owing to a read error. J is TRBJ2-3 and V is TRBV5-1; 8 bases align to TRBD2. CDR3 size: 16 residues. Per germline, CDR1 SGHRS and CDR2 YFSETQ. CDR3 region: CASSLNGRASTDMQYF. CDR3 in DNA: TGTGCCAGCAGCTTGAACGGGAGGGCTAGCACAGATATGCAGTATTTT.

Concerning this clonotype itself: One end of the junction fails to match germline, which may point to a read error. The chain employs TRBV5-1 and TRBJ2-3, with 9 bases that match TRBD1. Per germline, CDR1 SGHRS and CDR2 YFSETQ. This CDR3 contains 14 residues. The CDR3 is CASNLGQGSYTQYF. CDR3 sequence (DNA): TGCGCCAGCAACTTGGGACAGGGCTCATATACGCAGTATTTT.

In the case of this clonotype: A read error may be the cause here, since a much bigger clone is one base away. The chain uses TRBV25-1 and TRBJ2-4, with D perhaps TRBD2 (5 bases). CDR1 is MGHDK, CDR2 SYGVNS, per germline. V gave up 10 bases and J gave up 7 bases, with 17 bases separating them. The CDR3 length is 13 residues. The CDR3 is CATTQRAHNIQYF. CDR3 DNA sequence: TGTGCCACCACCCAGAGGGCGCATAACATTCAGTACTTC.

A remark on this clonotype: One end of the junction is discordant with germline, which a read error may explain. CDR3: CTSSFLGTSGIKNIQYF. CDR3 sequence (DNA): TGTACCAGCAGCTTTCTTGGGACTAGCGGGATCAAAAACATTCAGTACTTC. The chain carries TRBV11-1 and TRBJ2-4, with 13 bases fitting TRBD2. The CDR3 is 17 residues long. CDR1 is SGHAT, CDR2 FQDESV, per germline (reference sequence). Full variable domain (remainder filled in from reference TRBV11-1 and TRBJ2-4): EAEVAQSPRYKITEKSQAVAFWCDPISGHATLYWYRQILGQGPELLVQFQDESVVDDSQLPKDRFSAERLKGVDSTLKIQPAELGDSAMYLCTSSFLGTSGIKNIQYFGAGTRLSVL.

In its sample, this clonotype was seen a few times. One end of the junction fails to match germline, which may point to a read error. V and J are TRBV6-5 and TRBJ1-2, with no clear D. Germline loops: CDR1 MNHEY, CDR2 SVGAGI. This CDR3 has 14 amino acids. The chain's CDR3 is CASSPNDHHYGYTF. The CDR3 DNA follows: TGTGCTAGCAGCCCAAATGACCATCACTATGGCTACACCTTC.

The chain links TRBV28 to TRBJ2-2; 7 nucleotides line up with TRBD1. Germline V gene sequence: CDR1 MDHEN, CDR2 SYDVKM. V shed 11 bases and J 1 base; nucleotides not matched to a gene: 10. The CDR3 has 15 amino acids. In nucleotides, the CDR3 is TGTGCCGGCATTCCGGGACAGATGAACACCGGGGAGCTGTTTTTT. Its protein product is CAGIPGQMNTGELFF.

On this clonotype itself: Since the CDR3 does not end with the conserved phenylalanine or tryptophan, this likely comes from a read error. The chain combines TRBV5-1 with TRBJ2-7; 7 bases are shared with TRBD2. The CDR3 has 19 residues. Germline CDR1 SGHRS, CDR2 YFSETQ. The chain's CDR3 is CASSLNQRRLAVLSYEQYL. CDR3 bases: TGCGCCAGTAGCTTAAATCAACGGCGGCTAGCGGTCCTCTCCTACGAGCAGTACCTC.

The gene calls are TRBV28 and TRBJ2-7; D remains unclear. The CDR3 is 12 amino acids. The V end lost 4 bases, the J end lost 12 bases, and 16 bases lay between the germline ends. Germline CDR1 MDHEN, CDR2 SYDVKM. The CDR3 is CASSYNPTGLYF. The CDR3 DNA sequence: TGTGCCAGCAGTTACAACCCCACCGGGCTGTACTTC.

This clonotype was detected ten times or more. This sequence joins TRBV5-1 and TRBJ2-7; 12 nucleotides align to TRBD2. This CDR3 spans 16 amino acids. V gave up 2 bases and J gave up 5 bases; unmatched junction bases: 8. Germline V gene data show CDR1 as SGHRS and CDR2 as YFSETQ. The CDR3 coding sequence is TGCGCCAGCAGCTTCGGACTAGCGGGAAATCGAGACGAGCAGTACTTC. Translated: CASSFGLAGNRDEQYF.

This clonotype appeared once. One end of the junction varies from germline; a read error may be responsible. The V gene is TRBV7-9, the J gene TRBJ1-1; D not certain. Germline V gene lookup returns CDR1 SEHNR and CDR2 FQNEAQ (reference sequence). The CDR3 contains 12 residues. The CDR3 spells CTSGSDTNEAFF. In DNA form, the CDR3 reads TGTACCAGCGGATCCGACACGAATGAAGCTTTCTTT.

This chain uses TRBV29-1 with TRBJ1-1; 9 bases are shared with TRBD1. The CDR3 has 12 residues. Germline CDR1 reads SQVTM; CDR2 reads ANQGSEA. The CDR3 DNA reads TGCAACACCATCGGACAGGGGACTGAAGCTTTCTTT. Its translation: CNTIGQGTEAFF.

There are a few counts of this clonotype. A junction boundary mismatches the germline segment, possibly from a read error. The genes are TRBV29-1 and TRBJ2-2, with TRBD2 identical over 9 bases. The CDR3 extends over 16 amino acids. Germline V gives CDR1 SQVTM, CDR2 ANQGSEA. The CDR3: CSVEMEASGDTGKLFF. For the CDR3, the DNA is TGCAGCGTTGAAATGGAGGCTAGCGGGGATACCGGGAAGCTGTTTTTT.

This clonotype was observed a single time. The chain recombines TRBV29-1 with TRBJ1-1; D perhaps matches TRBD1 (5 bases). Germline V gene lookup returns CDR1 SQVTM and CDR2 ANQGSEA. This CDR3 is built from 13 residues. This CDR3 is CCVLIQVNTEAFF. The DNA of the CDR3 is TGCTGTGTTCTTATACAGGTGAACACTGAAGCTTTCTTT.

Regarding this clonotype: Because the CDR3 is missing its conserved closing phenylalanine or tryptophan, this is likely a read error. The V gene is TRBV6-6, the J gene TRBJ2-3; D is unclear. In germline, CDR1 is MNHNY, CDR2 SVGAGI (reference sequence). With 7 bases removed from V and 0 bases from J, the gap between germline ends came to 8 bases. The CDR3 has 13 residues. For the CDR3, the DNA is TGTGCCAGCACCAAGGAGAGCACAGATACGCAGTATCTT. This encodes CASTKESTDTQYL.

Comments on this clonotype: In this CDR3 the conserved last residue, phenylalanine or tryptophan, is missing, so a read error is likely. No DNA is shown, since the ends of the CDR3 on it are uncertain; the CDR3 is the one TCRdb lists. The chain uses TRBV11-1 and TRBJ1-6; the table's D call TRBD1 went unverified against the DNA. Germline V gives CDR1 SGHAT, CDR2 FQDESV (reference sequence). The CDR3 spans 13 amino acids, including both terminal residues. CDR3 amino acids: CASSRTLVSPLHY.

Note on this clonotype: Being one base from a much bigger clone, this may be a read error. The chain employs TRBV11-2 and TRBJ2-7; the match to TRBD2 covers 7 bases. Germline CDR1 reads SGHAT; CDR2 reads FQNNGV. This CDR3 spans 14 amino acids. CDR3 protein: CSSSLDGGLYEQYF. DNA for the CDR3: TGTTCCAGCAGCTTAGATGGGGGACTATACGAGCAGTACTTC.